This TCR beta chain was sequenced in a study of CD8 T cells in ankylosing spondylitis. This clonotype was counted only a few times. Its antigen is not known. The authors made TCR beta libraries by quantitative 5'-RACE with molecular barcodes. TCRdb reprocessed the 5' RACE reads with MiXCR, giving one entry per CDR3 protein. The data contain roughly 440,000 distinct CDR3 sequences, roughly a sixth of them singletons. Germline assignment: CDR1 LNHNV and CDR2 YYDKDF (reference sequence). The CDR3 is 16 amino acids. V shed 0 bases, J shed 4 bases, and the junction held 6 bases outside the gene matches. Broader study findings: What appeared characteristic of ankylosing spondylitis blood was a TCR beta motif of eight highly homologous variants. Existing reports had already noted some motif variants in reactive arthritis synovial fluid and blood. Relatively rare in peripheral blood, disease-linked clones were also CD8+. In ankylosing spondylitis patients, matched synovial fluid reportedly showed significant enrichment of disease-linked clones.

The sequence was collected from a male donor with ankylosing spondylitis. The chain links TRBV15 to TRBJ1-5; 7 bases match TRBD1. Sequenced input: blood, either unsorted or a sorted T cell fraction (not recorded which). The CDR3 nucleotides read TGTGCCACCAGCAGAGACAGGGGGAAGGGTAATCAGCCCCAGCATTTT. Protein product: CATSRDRGKGNQPQHF.